This T cell receptor beta chain was recorded in a study of blood T cells in healthy people across ages. The authors drew 7.5 to 10 milliliters of peripheral blood from each donor. Together with a sample-barcoded 5' primer, a J-beta primer mix was included in a second PCR lasting about 6 to 11 cycles. Each single sample gave us at least 2.5 million CDR3-containing paired-end reads. TCRdb reprocessed the 5' RACE reads via MiXCR and lists one record per CDR3 protein. The sample records 1.5 million to 2 million distinct CDR3 sequences, approximately 32% being singletons. The sample holds a few counts of this clonotype. There are 16 residues in the CDR3. The V gene end was trimmed by 1 base and the J gene end by 0 bases; junction bases not matched to a gene: 3. CDR1 is MGHRA, CDR2 YSYEKL, per germline.

This chain links TRBV4-1 with TRBJ2-1; TRBD1 agrees at 7 bases. This sequence originates from a woman aged 25 to 39 in good health. The sample comprised blood. The CDR3: CASSQARDSSYNEQFF. In nucleotides, the CDR3 is TGCGCCAGCAGCCAAGCCCGGGACAGCTCCTACAATGAGCAGTTCTTC.